This T cell receptor (beta chain) was sequenced in a study of blood T cell repertoires in COVID-19 (dated by TCRdb to the early 2020s). Regarding the research as a whole: Samples covering the acute and convalescent phases of COVID-19 were provided by collaborators in the United States, Italy and Spain. The samples were drawn from the first 160 participants of the ongoing ImmuneRACE study and from 950 to 1,500 subjects provided by 6 global collaborators. Deeply sampled blood TCRbeta repertoires from subjects exposed to, actively infected with, or recovered from COVID-19 were included in the dataset. The repertoires were released in a freely available public database meant as a resource for research on the immune response to SARS-CoV-2. Nearly every sample came with metadata listing a de-identified subject ID, COVID-19 status, age in years and sex. Where HLA class I and class II types were available, the types were taken from metadata supplied by the sample provider, not from assay-based typing. The material from the prospective study consisted of cDNA or gDNA derived from T cells, B-cell-depleted T cells, or PBMCs. The paper's findings and limits, for the study overall: The amount of clinical and demographic metadata varied by source and participant and was provided uncurated.

Enrolling through a virtual design, the prospective study's participants ranged in age from about 18 to 89 years and lived across roughly 24 United States geographic areas. Cohort assignment in the prospective study relied on participant-reported clinical history from a screening survey and a study questionnaire. In the prospective study, whole blood, serum and a nasopharyngeal or oropharyngeal swab were collected from each participant by mobile phlebotomists. Additional blood draws and questionnaires over a roughly two-month period could optionally be provided by prospective study participants. Prospective study blood samples were shipped either frozen or at room temperature before DNA extraction. TCRbeta CDR3 regions were amplified from genomic DNA by means of the immunoSEQ Assay, a bias-controlled multiplex PCR. For the original study's pipeline: The number of nucleated cells in each sample was estimated by amplification of reference gene primers within the assay. To quantify the absolute abundance of each unique TCRbeta CDR3 rearrangement, sequence reads were collapsed and filtered. Productive Simpson clonality was computed per sample as the square root of Simpson's diversity index over productive rearrangements. In its TCRdb copy, this immuneACCESS table keeps in-frame sequences only and misses some clones. Where compared with another copy, unresolved V genes explain less than half of these, and the others have no known cause. V and J calls plus clone size are reproduced from that table; the DNA served to infer D and trimming. Recorded for this sample are approximately 210,000 clones; more than 75% of them occurred a single time. The ten largest clones take up roughly 17% of the sample.

Details on this clone: Its antigen remains unidentified. Base qualities are not recorded, but no much larger clone differs from it by a single base.

CDR1 SEHNR and CDR2 FQNEAQ were looked up in the germline V gene (reference sequence). Trimming accounts for 7 bases at V and 1 base at J, while the number of junction bases matched to no gene is 6. Inclusive of the bounding cysteine and phenylalanine, the CDR3 is 15 residues long. The DNA shown is the 45-base CDR3, in frame from base 1. The chain was built from TRBV7-9 and TRBJ1-2, with TRBD1 matching 10 junction bases. The sample taken for sequencing was PBMCs or T cells enriched from blood (not recorded which). This TCR was recovered from a woman aged 45-65 years with acute COVID-19. Here is the DNA: TGTGCCAGCAAGGGACAGGGGAGGCTTAACTATGGCTACACCTTC. Translation gives CASKGQGRLNYGYTF. Extended through the reference TRBV7-9 and TRBJ1-2 proteins, this CDR3 yields the full variable domain: DTGVSQNPRHKITKRGQNVTFRCDPISEHNRLYWYRQTLGQGPEFLTYFQNEAQLEKSRLLSDRFSAERPKGSFSTLEIQRTEQGDSAMYLCASKGQGRLNYGYTFGSGTRLTVV.